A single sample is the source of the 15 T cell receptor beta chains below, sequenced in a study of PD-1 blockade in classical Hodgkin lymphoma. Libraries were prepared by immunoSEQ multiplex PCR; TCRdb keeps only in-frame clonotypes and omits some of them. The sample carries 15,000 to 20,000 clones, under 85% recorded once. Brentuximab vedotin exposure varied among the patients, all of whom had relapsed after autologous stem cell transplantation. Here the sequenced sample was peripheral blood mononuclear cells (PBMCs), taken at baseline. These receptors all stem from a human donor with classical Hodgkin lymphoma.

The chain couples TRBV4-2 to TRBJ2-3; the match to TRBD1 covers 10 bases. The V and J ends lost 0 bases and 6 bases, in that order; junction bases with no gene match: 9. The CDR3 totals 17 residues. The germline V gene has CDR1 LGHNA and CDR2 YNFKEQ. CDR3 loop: CASSQDRGQGEWDTQYF. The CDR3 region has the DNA TGTGCCAGCAGCCAAGATCGAGGACAGGGGGAGTGGGATACGCAGTATTTT.

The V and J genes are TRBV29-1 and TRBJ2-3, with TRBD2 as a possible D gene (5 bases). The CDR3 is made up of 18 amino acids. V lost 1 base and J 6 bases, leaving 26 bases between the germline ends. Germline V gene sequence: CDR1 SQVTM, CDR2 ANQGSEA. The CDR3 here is CSVEVLGLGVSDLDTQYF. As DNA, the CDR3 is TGCAGCGTTGAAGTCCTGGGCTTGGGAGTATCTGATTTGGATACGCAGTATTTT.

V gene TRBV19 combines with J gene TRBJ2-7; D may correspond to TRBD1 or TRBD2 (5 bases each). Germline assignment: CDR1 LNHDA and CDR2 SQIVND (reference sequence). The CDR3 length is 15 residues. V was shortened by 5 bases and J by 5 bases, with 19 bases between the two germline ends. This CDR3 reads CASSPSGTRNDEQYF. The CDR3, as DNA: TGTGCCAGTAGTCCCTCCGGGACCCGTAACGACGAGCAGTACTTC.

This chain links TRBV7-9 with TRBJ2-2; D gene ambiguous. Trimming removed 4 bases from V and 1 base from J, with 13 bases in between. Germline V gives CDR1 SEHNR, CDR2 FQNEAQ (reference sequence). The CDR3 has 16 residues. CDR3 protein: CASSSSRDWNTGELFF. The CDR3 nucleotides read TGTGCCAGCAGCTCTTCCAGAGACTGGAACACCGGGGAGCTGTTTTTT.

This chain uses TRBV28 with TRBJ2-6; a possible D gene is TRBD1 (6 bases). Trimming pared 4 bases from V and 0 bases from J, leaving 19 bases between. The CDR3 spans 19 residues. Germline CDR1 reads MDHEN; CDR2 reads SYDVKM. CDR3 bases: TGTGCCAGCAGTTCCTCAATCGGACAGCCCTACTCTGGGGCCAACGTCCTGACTTTC. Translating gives CASSSSIGQPYSGANVLTF.

The CDR3 DNA follows: TGTGCCAGCAGCTCATCGAAGGACAGAGCTAACTATGGCTACACCTTC. Translated: CASSSSKDRANYGYTF. This rearrangement joins TRBV11-2 to TRBJ1-2, with TRBD1 as a possible D gene (6 bases). V was clipped by 4 bases and J by 0 bases, with 15 bases between them. Germline V gene data show CDR1 as SGHAT and CDR2 as FQNNGV. This CDR3 has 16 amino acids.

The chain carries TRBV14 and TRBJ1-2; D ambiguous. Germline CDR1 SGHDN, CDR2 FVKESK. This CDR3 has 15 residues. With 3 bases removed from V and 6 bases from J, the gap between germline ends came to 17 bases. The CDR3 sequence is CASSQTRTAVHGYTF. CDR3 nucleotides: TGTGCCAGCAGCCAGACAAGGACGGCGGTCCATGGCTACACCTTC.

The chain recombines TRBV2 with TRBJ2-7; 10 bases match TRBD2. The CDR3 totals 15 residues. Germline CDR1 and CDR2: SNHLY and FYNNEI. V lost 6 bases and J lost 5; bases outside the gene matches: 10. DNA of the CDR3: TGTGCCAGCAGGATCCCTAGCGGGGGAAGGGACGAGCAGTACTTC. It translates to CASRIPSGGRDEQYF.

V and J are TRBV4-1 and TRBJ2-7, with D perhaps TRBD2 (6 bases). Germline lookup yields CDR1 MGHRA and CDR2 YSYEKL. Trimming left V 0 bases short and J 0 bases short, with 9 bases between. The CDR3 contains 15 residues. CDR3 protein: CASSQERGPSYEQYF. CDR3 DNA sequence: TGCGCCAGCAGCCAAGAGCGGGGTCCCTCCTACGAGCAGTACTTC.

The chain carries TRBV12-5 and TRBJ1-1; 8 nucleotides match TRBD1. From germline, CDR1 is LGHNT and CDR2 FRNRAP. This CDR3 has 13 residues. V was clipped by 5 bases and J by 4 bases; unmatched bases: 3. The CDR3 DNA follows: TGTGCTAGTGGTCGGACAGGGTTCACTGAAGCTTTCTTT. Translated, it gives CASGRTGFTEAFF.

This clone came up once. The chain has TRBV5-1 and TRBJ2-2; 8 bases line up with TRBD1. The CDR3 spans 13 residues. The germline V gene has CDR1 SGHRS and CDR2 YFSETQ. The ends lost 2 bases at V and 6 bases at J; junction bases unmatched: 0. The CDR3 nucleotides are TGCGCCAGCAGCTTACAGGGGGCCGGGGAGCTGTTTTTT. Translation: CASSLQGAGELFF.

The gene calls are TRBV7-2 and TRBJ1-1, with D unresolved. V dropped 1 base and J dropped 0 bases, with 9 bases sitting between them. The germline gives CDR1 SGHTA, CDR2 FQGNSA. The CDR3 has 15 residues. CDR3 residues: CASSLVVGLNTEAFF. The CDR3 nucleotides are TGTGCCAGCAGCTTAGTGGTTGGGCTGAACACTGAAGCTTTCTTT.

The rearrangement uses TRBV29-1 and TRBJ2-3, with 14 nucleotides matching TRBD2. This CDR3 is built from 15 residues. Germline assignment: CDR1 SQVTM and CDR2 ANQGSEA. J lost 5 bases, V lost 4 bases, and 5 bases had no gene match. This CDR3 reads CSVGGLAGDGDTQYF. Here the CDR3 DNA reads TGCAGCGTTGGGGGACTAGCGGGAGATGGAGATACGCAGTATTTT.

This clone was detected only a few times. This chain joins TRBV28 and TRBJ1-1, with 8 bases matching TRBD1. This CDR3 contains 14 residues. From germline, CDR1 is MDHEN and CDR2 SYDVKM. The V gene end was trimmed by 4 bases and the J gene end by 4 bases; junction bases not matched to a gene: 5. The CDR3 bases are TGTGCCAGCAGTTCGTCAGGGGGCGCCACTGAAGCTTTCTTT. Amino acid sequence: CASSSSGGATEAFF.

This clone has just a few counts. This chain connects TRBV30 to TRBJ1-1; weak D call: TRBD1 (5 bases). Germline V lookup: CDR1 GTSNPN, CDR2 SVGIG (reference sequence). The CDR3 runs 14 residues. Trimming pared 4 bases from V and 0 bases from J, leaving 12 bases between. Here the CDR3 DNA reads TGTGCCTGGACCTCGGGACCGCTGAACACTGAAGCTTTCTTT. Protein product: CAWTSGPLNTEAFF.